This passage covers 5 T cell receptor beta chains from one sample sequenced in a study of Ad26.COV2.S vaccination and SARS-CoV-2 variants. Profiled with immunoSEQ multiplex PCR; TCRdb holds only in-frame clones, not every one. The sample carries about 440,000 clones, 80% to 95% recorded once. Treatment described: about 20 received Ad26.COV2.S at low or high dose, single or two shots; 5 received placebo; per-sample allocation not given. Specimen acquisition occurred on day 63 following the initial vaccine or placebo injection. Sequenced here: peripheral blood, sampled in a trial of Ad26.COV2.S vaccine versus placebo. These receptors originate from a person aged 18-65 years who received the Ad26.COV2.S COVID-19 vaccine or a placebo.

The J gene is TRBJ1-1, the V gene TRBV6-5; D is uncertain. There are 12 residues in the CDR3. V lost 5 bases to trimming and J lost 6 bases, with 10 bases between them. CDR1 MNHEY and CDR2 SVGAGI come from the germline V gene. In DNA form, the CDR3 reads TGTGCCAGCAGTAGTTGGGAGCCTGAAGCTTTCTTT. Amino acids: CASSSWEPEAFF.

The rearrangement links TRBV10-3 to TRBJ2-1; tentative D call: TRBD1 (6 bases). CDR1 and CDR2 from the germline V gene are ENHRY and SYGVKD. CDR3 size: 17 residues. Trimming cost V 5 bases and J 4 bases, with 21 bases left between them. For the CDR3, the DNA is TGTGCCATCAGTTCAGGGGTGGGACGGGCGATATACAATGAGCAGTTCTTC. Its protein is CAISSGVGRAIYNEQFF.

In its sample, this clone was seen once. This chain uses TRBV2 with TRBJ2-3, with TRBD2 matching 13 bases. The CDR3 contains 15 residues. Germline V gene sequence: CDR1 SNHLY, CDR2 FYNNEI. The trim removed 6 bases at V and 4 bases at J, leaving 4 bases unmatched. CDR3 sequence reads: CASSGLAGVSDTQYF. The DNA for the CDR3 is TGTGCCAGCAGCGGACTAGCGGGAGTTTCAGATACGCAGTATTTT.

In nucleotides, the CDR3 is TGTGCCAGCAGTTTTGAAGGGACAGGGGGCCCAAACACTGAAGCTTTCTTT. Protein: CASSFEGTGGPNTEAFF. This chain joins TRBV28 and TRBJ1-1; TRBD1 matches at 12 bases. CDR3 size: 17 residues. The ends lost 3 bases at V and 2 bases at J; junction bases unmatched: 7. Germline V gene lookup returns CDR1 MDHEN and CDR2 SYDVKM.

The V gene is TRBV7-8, the J gene TRBJ2-3; D is undetermined. V was clipped by 1 base and J by 5 bases, with 7 bases between them. This CDR3 is 13 amino acids long. Germline values: CDR1 SGHVS, CDR2 FQNEAQ. CDR3 sequence reads: CASSLGARDTQYF. CDR3 DNA sequence: TGTGCCAGCAGCTTAGGCGCTAGAGATACGCAGTATTTT.